These T cell receptor beta chains were read from a single sample in a study of T-cell reconstitution after alpha-beta-depleted transplantation in children. MiXCR was run by TCRdb on the PCR reads, yielding one entry per CDR3 protein. The sample lists about 410,000 distinct CDR3 sequences; 20% were seen once. The sample was PBMCs from the stem cell graft donor, taken from the stem cell graft. These receptors were taken from a human donor who donated a stem cell graft to a child with acute myeloid leukemia. CDR3s include the opening cysteine and the closing phenylalanine or tryptophan. D genes are given only for firm matches. The size field is filled for only some rows; it gives once, few, many or a size class.

few	TRBV18	TRBJ2-5	-	TGTGCCAGCACTCCAAGGACTCAAGAGACCCAGTACTTC	CASTPRTQETQYF
few	TRBV28	TRBJ2-7	TRBD1	TGTGCCAGCAGCACCAGGACAGGGCCGGGGTACTACGAGCAGTACTTC	CASSTRTGPGYYEQYF
many	TRBV5-8	TRBJ1-1	-	TGTGCCAGCAGCTTCCGCATACAACAAGCTTTCTTT	CASSFRIQQAFF
many	TRBV29-1	TRBJ2-1	TRBD2	TGCAGCGTTGAACCTAGCGGGAGTGGTTTTGAGCAGTTCTTC	CSVEPSGSGFEQFF
few	TRBV20-1	TRBJ2-7	-	TGCAGTGCTCAAACAGTTGTAAGGGGTTCCTACGAGCAGTACTTC	CSAQTVVRGSYEQYF
-	TRBV6-1	TRBJ2-7	-	TGTGCCAGCAGACGGGTGGCTAGCGAACACTCCTACGAGCAGTACTTC	CASRRVASEHSYEQYF
few	TRBV29-1	TRBJ2-7	-	TGCAGCCTTAGTTGTCCAGGCGGTCACGAGCAGTACTTC	CSLSCPGGHEQYF
-	TRBV12-3/TRBV12-4	TRBJ1-4	-	TGTGCCAGCAGCGTGGGGACGGTTGATAATGAAAAACTGTTTTTT	CASSVGTVDNEKLFF
few	TRBV12-3/TRBV12-4	TRBJ2-7	-	TGTGCCAGCACCCCTGGCGGCAGGGTCGGCGAGCAGTACTTC	CASTPGGRVGEQYF
-	TRBV5-1	TRBJ2-3	TRBD1	TGCGCCAGCGGTGGGACAGGAAGCTACATTACTAGCACAGATACGCAGTATTTT	CASGGTGSYITSTDTQYF
-	TRBV27	TRBJ2-1	TRBD1	TGTGCCAGCAGTCCCCGGGACAGGGGCGATGAGCAGTTCTTC	CASSPRDRGDEQFF
few	TRBV6-5	TRBJ1-5	-	TGTGCCAGCACGAGAGGGGAAGGCAATCAGCCCCAGCATTTT	CASTRGEGNQPQHF
few	TRBV4-3	TRBJ2-7	-	TGCGCCAGCAGCCAAGGGTTTTGGCAGGGACGATCCTACGAGCAGTACTTC	CASSQGFWQGRSYEQYF
-	TRBV5-1	TRBJ1-3	-	TGCGCCAGCAGCTTGGACGGGGGCGGAGAGAAGCTCTCTGGAAACACCATATATTTT	CASSLDGGGEKLSGNTIYF
many	TRBV7-8	TRBJ2-1	TRBD2	TGTGCCAGCAGCCCGCGACTAGCGGGAGGGGGGCAGTTCTTC	CASSPRLAGGGQFF
many	TRBV20-1	TRBJ2-5	-	TGCAGTGCCGGACATCTTCAAGAGACCCAGTACTTC	CSAGHLQETQYF